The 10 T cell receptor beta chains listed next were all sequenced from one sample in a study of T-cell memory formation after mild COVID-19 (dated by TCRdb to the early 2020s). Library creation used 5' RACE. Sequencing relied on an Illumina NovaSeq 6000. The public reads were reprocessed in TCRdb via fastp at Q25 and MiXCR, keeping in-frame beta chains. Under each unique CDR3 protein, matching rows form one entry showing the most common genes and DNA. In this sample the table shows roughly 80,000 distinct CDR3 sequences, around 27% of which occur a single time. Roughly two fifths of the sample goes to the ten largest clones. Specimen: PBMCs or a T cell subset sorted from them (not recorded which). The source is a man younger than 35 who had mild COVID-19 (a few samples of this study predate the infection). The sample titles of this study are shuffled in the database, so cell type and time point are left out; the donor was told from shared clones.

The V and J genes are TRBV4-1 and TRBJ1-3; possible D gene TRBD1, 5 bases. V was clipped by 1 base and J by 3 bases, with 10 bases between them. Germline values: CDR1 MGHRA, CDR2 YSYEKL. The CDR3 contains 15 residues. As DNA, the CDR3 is TGCGCCAGCAGCCAAGCGGGACTAGATGGAAACACCATATATTTT. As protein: CASSQAGLDGNTIYF.

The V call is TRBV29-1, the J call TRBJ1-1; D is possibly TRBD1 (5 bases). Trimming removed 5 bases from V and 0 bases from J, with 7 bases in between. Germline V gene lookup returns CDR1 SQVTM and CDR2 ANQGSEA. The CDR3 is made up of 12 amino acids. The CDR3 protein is CSVKGLNTEAFF. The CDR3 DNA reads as TGCAGCGTTAAGGGACTGAACACTGAAGCTTTCTTT.

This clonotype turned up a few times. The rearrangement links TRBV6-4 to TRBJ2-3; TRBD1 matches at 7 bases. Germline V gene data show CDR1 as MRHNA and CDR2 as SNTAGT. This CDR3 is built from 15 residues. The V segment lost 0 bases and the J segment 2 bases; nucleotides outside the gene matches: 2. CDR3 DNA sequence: TGTGCCAGCAGTGACTCAGGGACAGTCACAGATACGCAGTATTTT. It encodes CASSDSGTVTDTQYF.

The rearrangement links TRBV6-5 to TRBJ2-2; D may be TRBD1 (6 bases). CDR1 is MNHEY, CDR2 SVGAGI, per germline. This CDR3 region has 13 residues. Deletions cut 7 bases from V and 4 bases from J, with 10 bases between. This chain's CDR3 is CASMFRGTGELFF. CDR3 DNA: TGTGCCAGCATGTTCAGGGGCACCGGGGAGCTGTTTTTT.

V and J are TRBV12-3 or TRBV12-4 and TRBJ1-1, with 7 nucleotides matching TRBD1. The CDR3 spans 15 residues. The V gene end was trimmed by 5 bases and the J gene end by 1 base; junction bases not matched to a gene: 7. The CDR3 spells CASSPTGYGNTEAFF. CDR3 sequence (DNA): TGTGCCAGCAGTCCGACAGGGTACGGGAACACTGAAGCTTTCTTT.

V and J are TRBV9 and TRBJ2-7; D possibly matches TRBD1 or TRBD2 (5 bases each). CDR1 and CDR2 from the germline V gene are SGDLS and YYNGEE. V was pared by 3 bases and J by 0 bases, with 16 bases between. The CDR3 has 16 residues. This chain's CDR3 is CASSASPGRNSYEQYF. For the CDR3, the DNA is TGTGCCAGCAGCGCCTCCCCGGGACGGAACTCCTACGAGCAGTACTTC.

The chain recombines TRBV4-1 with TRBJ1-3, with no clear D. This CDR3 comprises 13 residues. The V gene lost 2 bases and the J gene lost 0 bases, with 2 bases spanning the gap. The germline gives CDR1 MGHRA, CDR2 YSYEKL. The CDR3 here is CASSQFSGNTIYF. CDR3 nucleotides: TGCGCCAGCAGCCAATTCTCTGGAAACACCATATATTTT.

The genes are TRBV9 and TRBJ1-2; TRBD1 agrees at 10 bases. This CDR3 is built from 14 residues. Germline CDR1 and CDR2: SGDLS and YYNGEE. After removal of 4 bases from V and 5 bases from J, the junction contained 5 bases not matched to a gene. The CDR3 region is CASSPGQGVYGYTF. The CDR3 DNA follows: TGTGCCAGCAGCCCAGGACAGGGGGTGTATGGCTACACCTTC.

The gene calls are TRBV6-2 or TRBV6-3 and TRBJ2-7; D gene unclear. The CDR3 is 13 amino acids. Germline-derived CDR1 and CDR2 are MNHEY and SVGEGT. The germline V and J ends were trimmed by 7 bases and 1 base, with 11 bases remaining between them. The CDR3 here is CASNSDISYEQYF. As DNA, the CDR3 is TGTGCCAGCAATTCAGACATATCCTACGAGCAGTACTTC.

The CDR3 coding sequence is TGCGCCAGCAGCTACTCCGGGACGGTGGACCACGAGCAGTACTTC. Translated: CASSYSGTVDHEQYF. The gene calls are TRBV5-1 and TRBJ2-7; perhaps D is TRBD1 or TRBD2 (5 bases each). The CDR3 is made up of 15 amino acids. Per germline, CDR1 SGHRS and CDR2 YFSETQ. Trimming stripped 3 bases from V and 5 bases from J, with 18 bases between.